A single sample is the source of the 8 T cell receptor beta chains below, sequenced in a study of blood T cells in healthy people across ages. A sample-barcoded 5' primer and a J-beta primer mix were used in a second PCR of about 7 to 11 cycles. TCRdb re-analysed the 5' RACE reads in MiXCR, keeping a single row per CDR3 protein. The repertoire holds over a million distinct CDR3 sequences, with roughly 40% as singletons. The sample taken for sequencing was blood. The source is a woman aged 18-29 years in good health.

A few counts support this clonotype. This rearrangement joins TRBV4-1 to TRBJ1-1; the D is unclear. This CDR3 has 15 amino acids. Germline CDR1 MGHRA, CDR2 YSYEKL. V lost 0 bases to trimming and J lost 3 bases, with 11 bases between them. CDR3 sequence reads: CASSQDSFSDTEAFF. The DNA for the CDR3 is TGCGCCAGCAGCCAAGATTCCTTCTCCGACACTGAAGCTTTCTTT.

The CDR3 sequence is CSATEFKVGGELFF. The CDR3 DNA sequence: TGCAGCGCTACAGAATTCAAAGTTGGCGGGGAGCTGTTTTTT. The chain recombines TRBV29-1 with TRBJ2-2; D is unclear. Germline assignment: CDR1 SQVTM and CDR2 ANQGSEA. V lost 7 bases, J lost 7 bases, and 19 bases lay in between. The CDR3 runs to 14 residues.

The CDR3 is CASSHARTQYF. The CDR3 nucleotides read TGTGCCAGCAGCCACGCGAGGACCCAGTACTTC. The chain recombines TRBV13 with TRBJ2-5; D is unclear. Trimming stripped 5 bases from V and 7 bases from J, with 8 bases between. The CDR3 has 11 residues. Germline-derived CDR1 and CDR2 are PRHDT and FYEKMQ (reference sequence).

The V call is TRBV29-1, the J call TRBJ1-4, with a possible D match to TRBD1 (6 bases). Germline V lookup: CDR1 SQVTM, CDR2 ANQGSEA. This CDR3 contains 12 residues. The V end was cut by 3 bases, the J end by 6 bases, with 8 bases between. CDR3 region: CSVEDSYEKLFF. The CDR3 coding sequence is TGCAGCGTTGAGGACAGCTATGAAAAACTGTTTTTT.

This clonotype was detected only a few times. CDR3 sequence: CASTRGQYNEQFF. CDR3 DNA sequence: TGTGCCAGCACCCGGGGACAGTACAATGAGCAGTTCTTC. The rearrangement uses TRBV28 and TRBJ2-1; 7 nucleotides align to TRBD1. CDR1 is MDHEN, CDR2 SYDVKM, per germline. The CDR3 covers 13 residues. Trimming at V came to 7 bases and at J to 4 bases, leaving 4 bases not matched to a gene.

The chain links TRBV4-2 to TRBJ2-7; D remains ambiguous. Germline V gene lookup returns CDR1 LGHNA and CDR2 YNFKEQ. The CDR3 covers 14 residues. The ends were cut back, 1 base at V and 0 bases at J, with 7 bases in the middle. The CDR3 nucleotides are TGTGCCAGCAGCCAAGCATGGATCTCCTACGAGCAGTACTTC. This sequence encodes CASSQAWISYEQYF.

The V and J genes are TRBV14 and TRBJ1-4; the D is unclear. This CDR3 comprises 12 residues. Germline loops: CDR1 SGHDN, CDR2 FVKESK. The ends were cut back, 0 bases at V and 10 bases at J, with 6 bases in the middle. CDR3 sequence: CASSQDVGKLFF. Here the CDR3 DNA reads TGTGCCAGCAGCCAAGATGTCGGAAAACTGTTTTTT.

The chain is built from TRBV6-5 and TRBJ2-7, with 9 bases lining up with TRBD1. V was pared by 8 bases and J by 4 bases, with 9 bases of the junction left unmatched. The CDR3 runs to 14 residues. CDR1 and CDR2 from the germline V gene are MNHEY and SVGAGI. CDR3 protein: CASRSGTGLYEQYF. The CDR3 DNA reads as TGTGCCAGCCGATCCGGGACAGGGTTGTACGAGCAGTACTTC.